This T cell receptor beta chain is from a study of immune heterogeneity within non-small cell lung tumors. The authors used about 600 ng of bulk tumor genomic DNA per sample as template. Surgery yielded several widely spaced biopsies per primary tumor. Curative surgery was undertaken by patients, who had untreated, newly diagnosed non-small cell lung cancer. TCR beta CDR3 was amplified by multiplex PCR, first round 10 to 11 cycles, 32 V and 13 J primers. TCRdb re-called the multiplex PCR reads through MiXCR, storing one row per CDR3 protein. Counted here are tens of thousands of distinct CDR3 sequences, 25% to 30% occurring once; the ten biggest clones make up around 4.1%. The CDR3 runs 14 residues. Trimming took 8 bases from V and 7 from J; bases not matched to a gene: 7. Germline loops: CDR1 SEHNR, CDR2 FQNEAQ (reference sequence). This clonotype was detected many times.

Material: lung tumor tissue. The chain recombines TRBV7-9 with TRBJ2-1, with 11 bases matching TRBD2. The clonotype comes from a middle-aged man with non-small cell lung cancer. In nucleotides, the CDR3 is TGTGCCAGCGGTCTTAGCGGGAGGGCTAATGAGCAGTTCTTC. Its protein product is CASGLSGRANEQFF.